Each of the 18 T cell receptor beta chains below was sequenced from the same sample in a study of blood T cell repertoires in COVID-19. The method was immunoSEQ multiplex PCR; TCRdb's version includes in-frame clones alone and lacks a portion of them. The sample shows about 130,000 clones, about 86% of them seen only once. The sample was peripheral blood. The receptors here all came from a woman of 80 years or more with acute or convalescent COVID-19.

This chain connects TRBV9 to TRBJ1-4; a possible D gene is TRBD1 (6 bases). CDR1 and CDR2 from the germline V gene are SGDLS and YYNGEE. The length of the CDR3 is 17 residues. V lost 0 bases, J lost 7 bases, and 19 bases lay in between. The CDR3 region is CASSVEASGGRVEKLFF. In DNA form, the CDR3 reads TGTGCCAGCAGCGTAGAGGCCTCGGGGGGCCGCGTTGAAAAACTGTTTTTT.

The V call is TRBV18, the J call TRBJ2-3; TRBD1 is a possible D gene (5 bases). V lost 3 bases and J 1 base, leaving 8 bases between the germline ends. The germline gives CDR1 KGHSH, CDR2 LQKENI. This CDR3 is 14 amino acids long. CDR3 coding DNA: TGTGCCAGCTCACCTCAGACAGGCACAGATACGCAGTATTTT. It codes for CASSPQTGTDTQYF.

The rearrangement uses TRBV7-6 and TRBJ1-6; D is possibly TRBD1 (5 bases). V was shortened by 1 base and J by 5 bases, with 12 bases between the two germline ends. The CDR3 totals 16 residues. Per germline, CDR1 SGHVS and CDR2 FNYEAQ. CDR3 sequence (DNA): TGTGCCAGCAGCTTAGAAATAGCAGGGAATAATTCACCCCTCCACTTT. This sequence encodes CASSLEIAGNNSPLHF. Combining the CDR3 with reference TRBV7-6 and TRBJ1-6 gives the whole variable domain GAGVSQSPRYKVTKRGQDVALRCDPISGHVSLYWYRQALGQGPEFLTYFNYEAQQDKSGLPNDRFSAERPEGSISTLTIQRTEQRDSAMYRCASSLEIAGNNSPLHFGNGTRLTVT.

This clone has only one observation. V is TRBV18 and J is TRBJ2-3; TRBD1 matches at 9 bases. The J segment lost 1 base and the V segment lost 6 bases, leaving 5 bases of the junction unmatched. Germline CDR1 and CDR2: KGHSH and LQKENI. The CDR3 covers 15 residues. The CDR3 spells CASSGGQGGTDTQYF. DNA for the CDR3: TGTGCCAGCTCGGGGGGACAGGGCGGCACAGATACGCAGTATTTT.

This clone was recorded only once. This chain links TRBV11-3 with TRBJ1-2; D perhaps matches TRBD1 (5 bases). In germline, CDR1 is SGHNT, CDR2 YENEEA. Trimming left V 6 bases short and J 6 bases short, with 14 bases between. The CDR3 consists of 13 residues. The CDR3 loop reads CASSRRGADGYTF. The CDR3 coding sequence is TGTGCCAGCAGTCGCCGCGGGGCGGATGGCTACACCTTC.

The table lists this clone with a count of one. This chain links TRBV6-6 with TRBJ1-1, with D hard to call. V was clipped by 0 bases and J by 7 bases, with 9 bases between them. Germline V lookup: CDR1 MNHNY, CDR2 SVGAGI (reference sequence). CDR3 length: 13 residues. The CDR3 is CASSYSRVSEAFF. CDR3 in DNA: TGTGCCAGCAGTTACTCCCGGGTCAGTGAAGCTTTCTTT.

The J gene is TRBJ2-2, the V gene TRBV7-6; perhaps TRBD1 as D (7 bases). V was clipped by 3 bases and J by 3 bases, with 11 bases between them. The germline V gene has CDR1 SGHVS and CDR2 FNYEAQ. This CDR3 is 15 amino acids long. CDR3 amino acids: CASSFGGGYTGELFF. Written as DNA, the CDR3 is TGTGCCAGCAGCTTTGGAGGGGGCTACACCGGGGAGCTGTTTTTT.

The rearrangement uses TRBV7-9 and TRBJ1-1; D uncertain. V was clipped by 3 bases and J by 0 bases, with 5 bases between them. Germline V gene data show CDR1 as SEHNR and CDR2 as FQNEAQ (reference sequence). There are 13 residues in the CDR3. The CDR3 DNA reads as TGTGCCAGCAGCTTCACATTGAACACTGAAGCTTTCTTT. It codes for CASSFTLNTEAFF.

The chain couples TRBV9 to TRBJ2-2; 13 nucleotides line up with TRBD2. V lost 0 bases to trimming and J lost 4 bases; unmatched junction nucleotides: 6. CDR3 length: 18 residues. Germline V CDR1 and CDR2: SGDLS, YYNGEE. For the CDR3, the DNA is TGTGCCAGCAGCGTAGCTCCCCGACTAGCGGGGGGCACCGGGGAGCTGTTTTTT. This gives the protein CASSVAPRLAGGTGELFF.

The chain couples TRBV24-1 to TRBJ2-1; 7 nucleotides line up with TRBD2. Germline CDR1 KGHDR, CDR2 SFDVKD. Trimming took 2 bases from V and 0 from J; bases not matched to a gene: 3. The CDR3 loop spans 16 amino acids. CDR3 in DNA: TGTGCCACCAGTGATTCTAGCGGCAGCTCCTACAATGAGCAGTTCTTC. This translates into CATSDSSGSSYNEQFF.

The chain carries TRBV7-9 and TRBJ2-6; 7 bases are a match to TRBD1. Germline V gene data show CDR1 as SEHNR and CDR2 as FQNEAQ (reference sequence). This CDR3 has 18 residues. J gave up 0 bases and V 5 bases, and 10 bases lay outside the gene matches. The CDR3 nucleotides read TGTGCCAGCAGCGTCACAGGGGTTACAACCTCTGGGGCCAACGTCCTGACTTTC. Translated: CASSVTGVTTSGANVLTF.

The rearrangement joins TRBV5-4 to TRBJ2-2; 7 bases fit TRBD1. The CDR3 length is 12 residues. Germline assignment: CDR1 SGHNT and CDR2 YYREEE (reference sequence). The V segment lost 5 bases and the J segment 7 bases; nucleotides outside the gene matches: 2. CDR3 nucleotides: TGTGCCAGCAGGACAGGGAACGGGGAGCTGTTTTTT. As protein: CASRTGNGELFF.

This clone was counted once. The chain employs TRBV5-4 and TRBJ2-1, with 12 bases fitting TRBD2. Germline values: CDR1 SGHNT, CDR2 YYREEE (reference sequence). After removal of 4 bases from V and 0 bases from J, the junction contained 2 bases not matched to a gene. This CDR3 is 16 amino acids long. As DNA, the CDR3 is TGTGCCAGCAGCCGACTAGCGGGGGCCTCCTACAATGAGCAGTTCTTC. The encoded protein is CASSRLAGASYNEQFF.

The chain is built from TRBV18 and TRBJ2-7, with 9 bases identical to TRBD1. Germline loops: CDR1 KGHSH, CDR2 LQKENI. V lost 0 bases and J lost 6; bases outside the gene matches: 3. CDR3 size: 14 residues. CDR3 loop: CASSPPGQGIEQYF. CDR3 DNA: TGTGCCAGCTCACCACCGGGACAGGGAATCGAGCAGTACTTC.

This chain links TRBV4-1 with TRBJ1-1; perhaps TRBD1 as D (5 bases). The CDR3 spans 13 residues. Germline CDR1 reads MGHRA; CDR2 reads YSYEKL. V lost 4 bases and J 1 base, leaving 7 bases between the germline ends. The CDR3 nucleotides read TGCGCCAGCAGCCGGACATGGAACACTGAAGCTTTCTTT. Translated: CASSRTWNTEAFF.

The DNA for the CDR3 is TGTGCCAGTAGTGAGCGGACAGGGCCTCATGAGCAGTTCTTC. Protein product: CASSERTGPHEQFF. This chain joins TRBV19 and TRBJ2-1, with 8 nucleotides matching TRBD1. V lost 5 bases and J lost 8; bases outside the gene matches: 8. The CDR3 runs 14 residues. Germline CDR1 LNHDA, CDR2 SQIVND (reference sequence).

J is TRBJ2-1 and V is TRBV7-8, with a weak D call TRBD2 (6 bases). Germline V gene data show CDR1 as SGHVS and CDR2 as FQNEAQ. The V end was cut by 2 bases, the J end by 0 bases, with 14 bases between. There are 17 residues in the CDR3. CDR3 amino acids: CASSLNPASDSYNEQFF. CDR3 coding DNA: TGTGCCAGCAGCTTAAACCCGGCTAGCGACTCCTACAATGAGCAGTTCTTC.

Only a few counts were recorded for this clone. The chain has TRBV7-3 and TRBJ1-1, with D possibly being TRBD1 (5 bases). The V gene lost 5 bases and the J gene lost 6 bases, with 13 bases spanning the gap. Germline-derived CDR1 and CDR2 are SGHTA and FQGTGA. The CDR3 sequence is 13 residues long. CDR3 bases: TGTGCCAGCAGCCCAGGTCTAGGGGCTGAAGCTTTCTTT. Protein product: CASSPGLGAEAFF.